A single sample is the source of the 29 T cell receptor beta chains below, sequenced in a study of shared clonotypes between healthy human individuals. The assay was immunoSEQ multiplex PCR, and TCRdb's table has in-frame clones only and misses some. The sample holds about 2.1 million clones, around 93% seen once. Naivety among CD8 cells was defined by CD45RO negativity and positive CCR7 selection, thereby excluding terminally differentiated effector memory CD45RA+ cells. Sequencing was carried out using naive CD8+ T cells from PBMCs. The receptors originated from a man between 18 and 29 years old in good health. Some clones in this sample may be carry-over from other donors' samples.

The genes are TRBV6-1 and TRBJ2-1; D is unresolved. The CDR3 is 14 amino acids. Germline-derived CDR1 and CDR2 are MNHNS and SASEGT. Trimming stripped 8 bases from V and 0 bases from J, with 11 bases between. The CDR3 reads CASRWSDSYNEQFF. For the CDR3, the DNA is TGTGCCAGCCGGTGGAGCGACTCCTACAATGAGCAGTTCTTC.

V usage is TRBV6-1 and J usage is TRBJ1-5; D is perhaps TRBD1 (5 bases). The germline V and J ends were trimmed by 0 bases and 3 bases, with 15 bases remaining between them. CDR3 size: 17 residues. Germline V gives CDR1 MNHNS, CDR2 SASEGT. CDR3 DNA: TGTGCCAGCAGTGAAGCTCGGGTTTTCGGGGCCAATCAGCCCCAGCATTTT. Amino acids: CASSEARVFGANQPQHF.

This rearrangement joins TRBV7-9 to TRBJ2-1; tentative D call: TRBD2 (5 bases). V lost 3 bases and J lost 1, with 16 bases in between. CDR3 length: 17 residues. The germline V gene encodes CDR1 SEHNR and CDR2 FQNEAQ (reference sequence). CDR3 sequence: CASSFPEVKKSYNEQFF. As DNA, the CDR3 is TGTGCCAGCAGCTTCCCGGAGGTGAAAAAATCCTACAATGAGCAGTTCTTC.

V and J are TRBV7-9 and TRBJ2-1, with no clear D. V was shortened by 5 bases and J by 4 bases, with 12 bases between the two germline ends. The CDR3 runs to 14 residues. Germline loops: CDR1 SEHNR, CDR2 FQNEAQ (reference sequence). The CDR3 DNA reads TGTGCCAGCAGCACCCGGACGGCATACAATGAGCAGTTCTTC. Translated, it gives CASSTRTAYNEQFF.

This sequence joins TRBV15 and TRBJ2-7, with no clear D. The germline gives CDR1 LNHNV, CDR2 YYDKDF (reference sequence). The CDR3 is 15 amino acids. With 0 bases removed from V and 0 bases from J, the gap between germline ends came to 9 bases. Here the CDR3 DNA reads TGTGCCACCAGCAGAGAAGGCGGCTACTCCTACGAGCAGTACTTC. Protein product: CATSREGGYSYEQYF.

The CDR3: CASSLDGYRRSPHGYTF. The CDR3 DNA is TGTGCCAGCAGCTTAGATGGCTACAGGCGGTCACCACATGGCTACACCTTC. The chain uses TRBV11-2 and TRBJ1-2; maybe TRBD1 (5 bases). This CDR3 comprises 17 residues. Germline V lookup: CDR1 SGHAT, CDR2 FQNNGV. V dropped 0 bases and J dropped 6 bases, with 20 bases sitting between them.

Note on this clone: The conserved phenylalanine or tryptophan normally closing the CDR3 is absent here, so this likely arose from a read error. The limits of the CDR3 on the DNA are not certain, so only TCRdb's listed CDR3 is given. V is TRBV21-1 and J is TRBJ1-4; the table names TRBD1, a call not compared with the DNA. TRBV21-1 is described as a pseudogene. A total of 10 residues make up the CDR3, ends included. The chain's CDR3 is CASSKDRGCV.

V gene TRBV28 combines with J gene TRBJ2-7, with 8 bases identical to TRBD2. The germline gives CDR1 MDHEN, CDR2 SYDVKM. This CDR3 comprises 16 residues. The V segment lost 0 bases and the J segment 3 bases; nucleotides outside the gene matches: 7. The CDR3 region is CASSLWDETSGYEQYF. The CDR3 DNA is TGTGCCAGCAGTTTATGGGACGAAACTAGCGGCTACGAGCAGTACTTC.

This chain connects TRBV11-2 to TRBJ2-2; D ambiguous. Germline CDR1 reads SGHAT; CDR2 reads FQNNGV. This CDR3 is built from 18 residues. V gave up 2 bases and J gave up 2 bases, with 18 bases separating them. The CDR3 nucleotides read TGTGCCAGCAGCTTACCCCTCGAATGGGGATTTAACACCGGGGAGCTGTTTTTT. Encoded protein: CASSLPLEWGFNTGELFF. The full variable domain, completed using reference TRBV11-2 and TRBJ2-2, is EAGVAQSPRYKIIEKRQSVAFWCNPISGHATLYWYQQILGQGPKLLIQFQNNGVVDDSQLPKDRFSAERLKGVDSTLKIQPAKLEDSAVYLCASSLPLEWGFNTGELFFGEGSRLTVL.

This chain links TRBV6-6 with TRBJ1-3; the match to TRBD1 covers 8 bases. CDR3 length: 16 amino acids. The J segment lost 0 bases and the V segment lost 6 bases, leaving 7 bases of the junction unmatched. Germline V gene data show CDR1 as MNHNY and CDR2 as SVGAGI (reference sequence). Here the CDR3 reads CASRHRGIGSGNTIYF. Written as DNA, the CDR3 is TGTGCCAGCAGGCACAGGGGGATAGGCTCTGGAAACACCATATATTTT.

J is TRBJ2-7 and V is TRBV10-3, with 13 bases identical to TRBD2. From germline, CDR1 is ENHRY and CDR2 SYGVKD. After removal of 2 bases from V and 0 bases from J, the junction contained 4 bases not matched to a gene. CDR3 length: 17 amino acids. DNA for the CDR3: TGTGCCATCAGTGAGACACTAGCGGGAGGGGGCTCCTACGAGCAGTACTTC. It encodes CAISETLAGGGSYEQYF.

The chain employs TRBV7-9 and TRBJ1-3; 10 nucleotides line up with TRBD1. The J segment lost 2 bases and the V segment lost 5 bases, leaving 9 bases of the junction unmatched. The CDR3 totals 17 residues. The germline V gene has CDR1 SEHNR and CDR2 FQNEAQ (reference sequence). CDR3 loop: CASSPPGQGMTGNTIYF. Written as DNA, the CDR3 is TGTGCCAGCAGCCCCCCGGGACAGGGGATGACTGGAAACACCATATATTTT.

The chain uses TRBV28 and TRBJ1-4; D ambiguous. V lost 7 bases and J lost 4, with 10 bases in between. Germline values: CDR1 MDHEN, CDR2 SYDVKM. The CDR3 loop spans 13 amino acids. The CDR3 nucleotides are TGTGCCAGCAACCTCAATCTTAATGAAAAACTGTTTTTT. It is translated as CASNLNLNEKLFF.

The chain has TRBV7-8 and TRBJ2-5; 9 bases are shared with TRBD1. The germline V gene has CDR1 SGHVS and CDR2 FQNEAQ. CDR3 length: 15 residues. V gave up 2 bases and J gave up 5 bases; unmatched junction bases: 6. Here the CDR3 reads CASSLWDREGETQYF. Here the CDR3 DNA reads TGTGCCAGCAGCTTATGGGACAGGGAGGGGGAGACCCAGTACTTC.

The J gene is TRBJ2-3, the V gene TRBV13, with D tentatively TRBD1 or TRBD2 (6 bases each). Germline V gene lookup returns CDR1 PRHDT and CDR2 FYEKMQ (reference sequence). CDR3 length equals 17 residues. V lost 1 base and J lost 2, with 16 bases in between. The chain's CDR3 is CASSLDGTRGITDTQYF. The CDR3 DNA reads TGTGCCAGCAGCTTAGATGGGACACGCGGGATCACAGATACGCAGTATTTT. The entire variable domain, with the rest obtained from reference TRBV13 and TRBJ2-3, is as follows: AAGVIQSPRHLIKEKRETATLKCYPIPRHDTVYWYQQGPGQDPQFLISFYEKMQSDKGSIPDRFSAQQFSDYHSELNMSSLELGDSALYFCASSLDGTRGITDTQYFGPGTRLTVL.

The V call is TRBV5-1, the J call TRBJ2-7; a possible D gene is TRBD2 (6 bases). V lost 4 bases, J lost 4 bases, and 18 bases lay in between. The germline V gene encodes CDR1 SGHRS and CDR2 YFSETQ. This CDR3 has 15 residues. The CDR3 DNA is TGCGCCAGCAGCCCACCGACGGGAGACCCATACGAGCAGTACTTC. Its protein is CASSPPTGDPYEQYF.

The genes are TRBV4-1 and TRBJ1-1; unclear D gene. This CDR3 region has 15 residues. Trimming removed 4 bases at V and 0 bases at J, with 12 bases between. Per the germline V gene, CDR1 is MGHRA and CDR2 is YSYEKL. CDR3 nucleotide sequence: TGCGCCAGCAGCCCAGGTAGAGGGTTGAACACTGAAGCTTTCTTT. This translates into CASSPGRGLNTEAFF.

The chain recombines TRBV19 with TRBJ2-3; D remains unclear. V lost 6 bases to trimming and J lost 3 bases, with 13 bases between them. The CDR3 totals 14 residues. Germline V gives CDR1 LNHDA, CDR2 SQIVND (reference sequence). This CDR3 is CASSTEVMTDTQYF. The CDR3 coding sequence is TGTGCCAGTAGCACCGAGGTAATGACAGATACGCAGTATTTT.

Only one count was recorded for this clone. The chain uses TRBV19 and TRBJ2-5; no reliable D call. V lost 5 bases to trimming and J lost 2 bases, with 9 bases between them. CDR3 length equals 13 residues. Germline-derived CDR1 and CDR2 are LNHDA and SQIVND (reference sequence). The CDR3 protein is CASSVSRQETQYF. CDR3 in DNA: TGTGCCAGTAGTGTTTCGAGACAAGAGACCCAGTACTTC.

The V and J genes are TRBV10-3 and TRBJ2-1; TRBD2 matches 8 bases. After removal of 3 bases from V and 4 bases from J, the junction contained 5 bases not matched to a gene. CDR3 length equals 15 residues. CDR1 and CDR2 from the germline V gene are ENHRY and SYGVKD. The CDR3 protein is CAISDLAGKYNEQFF. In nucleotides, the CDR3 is TGTGCCATCAGTGATCTAGCGGGCAAGTACAATGAGCAGTTCTTC.

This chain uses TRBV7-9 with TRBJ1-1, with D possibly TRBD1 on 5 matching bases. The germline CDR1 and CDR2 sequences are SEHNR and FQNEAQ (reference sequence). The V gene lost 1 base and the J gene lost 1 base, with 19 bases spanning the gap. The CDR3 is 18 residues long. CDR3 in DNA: TGTGCCAGCAGCTTAGGTCCGAGTGGGATAGGGGAGAACACTGAAGCTTTCTTT. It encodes CASSLGPSGIGENTEAFF.

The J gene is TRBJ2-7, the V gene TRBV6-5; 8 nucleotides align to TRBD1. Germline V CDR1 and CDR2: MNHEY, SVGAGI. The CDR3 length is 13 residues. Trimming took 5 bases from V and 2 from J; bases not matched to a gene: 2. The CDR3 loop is CASSPGGPYEQYF. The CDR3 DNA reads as TGTGCCAGCAGTCCAGGGGGCCCCTACGAGCAGTACTTC.

CDR3 in amino acids: CASSPRQGGFGNTIYF. The CDR3 bases are TGTGCCAGCAGCCCACGACAGGGAGGATTTGGAAACACCATATATTTT. The V call is TRBV7-9, the J call TRBJ1-3; 7 bases are a match to TRBD1. CDR3 size: 16 residues. CDR1 and CDR2 from the germline V gene are SEHNR and FQNEAQ (reference sequence). Trimming cost V 5 bases and J 3 bases; bases outside gene matches: 10.

Here the CDR3 reads CASSQDLQETQYF. In DNA, the CDR3 is TGTGCCAGCAGCCAAGATCTGCAAGAGACCCAGTACTTC. This chain uses TRBV14 with TRBJ2-5; unclear D gene. The ends were cut back, 0 bases at V and 2 bases at J, with 4 bases in the middle. The CDR3 runs to 13 residues. Germline lookup yields CDR1 SGHDN and CDR2 FVKESK.

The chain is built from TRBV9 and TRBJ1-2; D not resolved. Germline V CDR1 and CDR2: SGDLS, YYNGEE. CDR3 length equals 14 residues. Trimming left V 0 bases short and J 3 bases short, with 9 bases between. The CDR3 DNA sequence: TGTGCCAGCAGCGTAGGGACGGGCTACTATGGCTACACCTTC. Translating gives CASSVGTGYYGYTF.

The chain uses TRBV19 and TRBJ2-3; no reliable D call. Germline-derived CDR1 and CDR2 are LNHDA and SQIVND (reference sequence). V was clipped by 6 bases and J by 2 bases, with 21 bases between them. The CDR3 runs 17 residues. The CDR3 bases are TGTGCCAGTAGGAGACGGTCTCCGGGCCATTCCACAGATACGCAGTATTTT. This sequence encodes CASRRRSPGHSTDTQYF. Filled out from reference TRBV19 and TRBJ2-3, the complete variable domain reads DGGITQSPKYLFRKEGQNVTLSCEQNLNHDAMYWYRQDPGQGLRLIYYSQIVNDFQKGDIAEGYSVSREKKESFPLTVTSAQKNPTAFYLCASRRRSPGHSTDTQYFGPGTRLTVL.

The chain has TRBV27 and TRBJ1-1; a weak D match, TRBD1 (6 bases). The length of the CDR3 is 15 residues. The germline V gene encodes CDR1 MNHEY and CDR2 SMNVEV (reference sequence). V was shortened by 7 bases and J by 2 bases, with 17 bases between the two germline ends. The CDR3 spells CASTMGAPGNTEAFF. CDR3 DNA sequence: TGTGCCAGCACCATGGGGGCCCCCGGAAACACTGAAGCTTTCTTT.

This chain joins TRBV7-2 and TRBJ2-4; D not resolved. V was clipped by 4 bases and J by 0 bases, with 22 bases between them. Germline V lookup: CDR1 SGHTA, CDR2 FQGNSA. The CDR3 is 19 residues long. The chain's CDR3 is CASSSLWDPRIIAKNIQYF. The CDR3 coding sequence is TGTGCCAGCAGCTCCCTGTGGGATCCCAGAATCATAGCCAAAAACATTCAGTACTTC.

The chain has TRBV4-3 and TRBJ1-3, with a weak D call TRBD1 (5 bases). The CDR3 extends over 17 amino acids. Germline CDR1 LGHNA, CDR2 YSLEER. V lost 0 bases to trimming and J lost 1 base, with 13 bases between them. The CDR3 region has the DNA TGCGCCAGCAGCCAAGATAACCAGGGCGTTTCTGGAAACACCATATATTTT. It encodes CASSQDNQGVSGNTIYF.